A single sample is the source of the 16 T cell receptor beta chains below, sequenced in a study of CXCR3-negative and CXCR3-positive naive CD8 T cells. These receptors' targets are unknown. All TRB cDNA libraries came from 5' RACE performed with UMI labels. From the 5' RACE reads, TCRdb lists one entry per CDR3 protein and no DNA. The sample data list some 130,000 distinct CDR3 sequences. Points from the study as a whole: The TRB CDR3s that CXCR3-positive naive cells carried were more hydrophobic than those of CXCR3-negative naive cells.

Sequencing was performed on naive CXCR3+ CD8+ T cells from blood. Subset here: CD45RO-CCR7+CD27+CD95- naive CD8+ T cells expressing CXCR3 (TNR3+). These receptors all stem from a human donor in good health. Some clones in this sample may be carry-over from other donors' samples.

The chain recombines TRBV14 with TRBJ2-3; lacking DNA, the TRBD1 call made by TCRdb goes unchecked. CDR3 size: 15 residues. The germline V gene encodes CDR1 SGHDN and CDR2 FVKESK. This chain's CDR3 is CASSQEGAPTDTQYF.

This chain links TRBV25-1 with TRBJ2-5. Per the germline V gene, CDR1 is MGHDK and CDR2 is SYGVNS. The CDR3 runs to 13 residues. The CDR3: CASRQQFRETQYF.

CDR3 protein: CSVVIPTVDGYTF. V gene TRBV29-1 combines with J gene TRBJ1-2; TCRdb's assignment of TRBD1 cannot be checked, as there is no DNA. The CDR3 covers 13 residues. Germline lookup yields CDR1 SQVTM and CDR2 ANQGSEA.

The chain combines TRBV5-1 with TRBJ2-1. Germline CDR1 and CDR2: SGHRS and YFSETQ. The CDR3 totals 11 residues. Here the CDR3 reads CASSMGGEQFF.

The chain employs TRBV6-2 or TRBV6-3 and TRBJ2-5. From germline, CDR1 is MNHEY and CDR2 SVGEGT. The CDR3 loop spans 13 amino acids. This chain's CDR3 is CASSYDYRGTQYF.

The V and J genes are TRBV7-2 and TRBJ2-5. The germline CDR1 and CDR2 sequences are SGHTA and FQGNSA. This CDR3 is built from 15 residues. The chain's CDR3 is CASSLAKDYQETQYF. Variable domain in full (rest from reference TRBV7-2 and TRBJ2-5): GAGVSQSPSNKVTEKGKDVELRCDPISGHTALYWYRQSLGQGLEFLIYFQGNSAPDKSGLPSDRFSAERTGGSVSTLTIQRTQQEDSAVYLCASSLAKDYQETQYFGPGTRLLVL.

This chain connects TRBV6-6 to TRBJ2-5; TCRdb designates TRBD2, a call that cannot be tested without DNA. The CDR3 contains 16 residues. Per the germline V gene, CDR1 is MNHNY and CDR2 is SVGAGI (reference sequence). CDR3 protein: CASSWGRLAGGKTQYF.

The V gene is TRBV6-5, the J gene TRBJ2-2. Germline V gene data show CDR1 as MNHEY and CDR2 as SVGAGI. The length of the CDR3 is 16 residues. The CDR3 here is CASREPADGYTGELFF.

V is TRBV12-3 or TRBV12-4 and J is TRBJ1-2; the D gene TCRdb calls, TRBD1, cannot be checked with no DNA. The CDR3 contains 11 residues. The CDR3 is CAVKTGSGYTF.

The gene calls are TRBV4-2 and TRBJ2-1; TCRdb proposes TRBD1, but this gene call is untestable without DNA. Per the germline V gene, CDR1 is LGHNA and CDR2 is YNFKEQ. The CDR3 spans 14 residues. The CDR3: CASSQGWGFNEQFF.

The rearrangement uses TRBV29-1 and TRBJ2-1; the TCRdb D gene call, TRBD2, has no DNA to confirm it. CDR3 length equals 20 residues. Germline loops: CDR1 SQVTM, CDR2 ANQGSEA. CDR3 amino acids: CSVEGFLGTSASGIYNEQFF.

The chain uses TRBV27 and TRBJ2-7; there is no DNA to check the TCRdb D call of TRBD1. Germline values: CDR1 MNHEY, CDR2 SMNVEV (reference sequence). This CDR3 is built from 14 residues. The CDR3 region is CASSDWDRVYEQYF.

The rearrangement joins TRBV27 to TRBJ2-7; absent DNA, TCRdb's TRBD2 call cannot be checked. The CDR3 loop spans 13 amino acids. Germline V CDR1 and CDR2: MNHEY, SMNVEV (reference sequence). The CDR3 region is CASRQTSVYEQYF.

This chain links TRBV11-2 with TRBJ1-1. This CDR3 comprises 13 residues. The germline V gene has CDR1 SGHAT and CDR2 FQNNGV. CDR3 residues: CASSLVTNTEAFF.

The chain employs TRBV28 and TRBJ1-5. CDR3 length equals 13 residues. In germline, CDR1 is MDHEN, CDR2 SYDVKM. CDR3 amino acids: CASSLDRNQPQHF. Together with reference TRBV28 and TRBJ1-5, the CDR3 gives the full variable domain: DVKVTQSSRYLVKRTGEKVFLECVQDMDHENMFWYRQDPGLGLRLIYFSYDVKMKEKGDIPEGYSVSREKKERFSLILESASTNQTSMYLCASSLDRNQPQHFGDGTRLSIL.

The chain employs TRBV11-3 and TRBJ1-1; without DNA, the TCRdb call of TRBD1 cannot be checked. The germline V gene has CDR1 SGHNT and CDR2 YENEEA. The CDR3 is 12 residues long. The CDR3 is CASSQRGTEAFF. Variable domain in full (rest from reference TRBV11-3 and TRBJ1-1): EAGVVQSPRYKIIEKKQPVAFWCNPISGHNTLYWYLQNLGQGPELLIRYENEEAVDDSQLPKDRFSAERLKGVDSTLKIQPAELGDSAVYLCASSQRGTEAFFGQGTRLTVV.